This is a list of T cell receptor beta chains from one sample in a study of PD-L1 blockade in urothelial cancer. Sequenced by immunoSEQ multiplex PCR; TCRdb stores in-frame clones only, minus some. In the table there are tens of thousands of clones, about 83% of which are singletons. The input for sequencing was PBMCs, taken around atezolizumab (anti-PD-L1) treatment. These receptors were taken from a woman in her seventies with urothelial cancer. Each CDR3 is given with its conserved first and last residue. The D gene is left open where the match is weak. Rows may omit the clone size; those that give it use once, few, many or a size class.

d_gene	v_gene	j_gene	abundance	CDR3nt	CDR3aa
NA	TRBV4-1	TRBJ1-1	few	TGCGCCAGCAGCCAAGGGGCAGTGAACACTGAAGCTTTCTTT	CASSQGAVNTEAFF
TRBD2	TRBV6-5	TRBJ2-7	NA	TGTGCCAGCAGCCCCTACCTAGCGGGAGTTGGCGAGCAGTACTTC	CASSPYLAGVGEQYF
TRBD1	TRBV5-1	TRBJ2-4	NA	TGCGCCAGCAGCCCGGAAGGACAGGGCAAAAACATTCAGTACTTC	CASSPEGQGKNIQYF
TRBD1	TRBV5-1	TRBJ1-1	NA	TGCGCCAGCAGCCATTCATTCCGGGACAGGGCAACTGAAGCTTTCTTT	CASSHSFRDRATEAFF
NA	TRBV5-4	TRBJ2-7	few	TGTGCCAGCAGCTCACCTAACAGGGACGACGAGCAGTACTTC	CASSSPNRDDEQYF
TRBD1	TRBV7-2	TRBJ1-2	NA	TGTGCCAGCAGCCCCAGTAGGGGGCTCTATGGCTACACCTTC	CASSPSRGLYGYTF
TRBD1	TRBV30	TRBJ2-2	medium-sized	TGTGCCTGGGCTTCAATTGGACAGGGGGGGACCGGGGAGCTGTTTTTT	CAWASIGQGGTGELFF
NA	TRBV10-3	TRBJ1-5	NA	TGTGCCATCAGCCAACAGGGTGATCTCGGCAATCAGCCCCAGCATTTT	CAISQQGDLGNQPQHF
TRBD1	TRBV2	TRBJ1-5	once	TGTGCCAGCAGTGAAGCGGGGACAGGGGCTCAGCCCCAGCATTTT	CASSEAGTGAQPQHF
NA	TRBV2	TRBJ2-1	NA	TGTGCCAGCAGTGGTCTAGCCTACAATGAGCAGTTCTTC	CASSGLAYNEQFF
NA	TRBV6-1	TRBJ1-1	NA	TGTGCCAGCAACCGGGAGTCCGTCACTGAAGCTTTCTTT	CASNRESVTEAFF
TRBD1	TRBV7-8	TRBJ2-1	NA	TGTGCCAGCAGCTTAGCGGCAAGGGGGAGGAGACAGGGGGCAGTGAGGAATGAGCAGTTCTTC	CASSLAARGRRQGAVRNEQFF
TRBD2	TRBV7-2	TRBJ2-5	once	TGTGCCAGCAGCTTTATAGCGGGAAAAGAGACCCAGTACTTC	CASSFIAGKETQYF
TRBD1	TRBV5-4	TRBJ2-7	NA	TGTGCCAGCAGCAGGGGACAGGGGGAAAGGGAGCAGTACTTC	CASSRGQGEREQYF
NA	TRBV6-5	TRBJ2-3	NA	TGTGCCAGCAGTTACGGGGGGGGCCCTACAGATACGCAGTATTTT	CASSYGGGPTDTQYF
NA	TRBV19	TRBJ2-3	once	TGTGCCAGTAGTATAGGTGAGCTACGGGAGCAGTGGACAGATACGCAGTATTTT	CASSIGELREQWTDTQYF
NA	TRBV6-1	TRBJ1-6	NA	TGTGCCAGCAGTGATGCAGGGCGTAGTTGGTATTCACCCCTCCACTTT	CASSDAGRSWYSPLHF
NA	TRBV19	TRBJ2-6	NA	TGTGCCAGTAGTATTTCTTGGGGGGCTGGGGCCAACGTCCTGACTTTC	CASSISWGAGANVLTF